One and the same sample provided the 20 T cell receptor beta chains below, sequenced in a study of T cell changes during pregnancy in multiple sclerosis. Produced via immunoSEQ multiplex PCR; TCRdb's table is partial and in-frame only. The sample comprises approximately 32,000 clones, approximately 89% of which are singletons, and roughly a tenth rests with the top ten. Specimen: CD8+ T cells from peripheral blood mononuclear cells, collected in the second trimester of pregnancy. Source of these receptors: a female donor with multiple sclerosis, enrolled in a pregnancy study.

The CDR3 DNA sequence: TGTGCCAGCAGCCCCCATGGAGGGGTTAATGAAAAACTGTTTTTT. It specifies CASSPHGGVNEKLFF. The chain links TRBV9 to TRBJ1-4; maybe TRBD1 (5 bases). The CDR3 contains 15 residues. The V end lost 4 bases, the J end lost 4 bases, and 14 bases lay between the germline ends. Germline V gives CDR1 SGDLS, CDR2 YYNGEE.

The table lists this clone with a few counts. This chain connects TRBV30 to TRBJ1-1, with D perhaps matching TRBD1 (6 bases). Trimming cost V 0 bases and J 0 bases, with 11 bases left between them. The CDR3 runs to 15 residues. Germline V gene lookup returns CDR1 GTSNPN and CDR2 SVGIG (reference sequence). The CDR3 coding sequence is TGTGCCTGGAGTGTAGCCAGGGGAGTGAACACTGAAGCTTTCTTT. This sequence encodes CAWSVARGVNTEAFF.

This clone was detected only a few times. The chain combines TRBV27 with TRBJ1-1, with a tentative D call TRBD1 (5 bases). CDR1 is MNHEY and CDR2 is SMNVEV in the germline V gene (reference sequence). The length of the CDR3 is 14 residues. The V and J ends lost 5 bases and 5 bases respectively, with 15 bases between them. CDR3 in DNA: TGTGCCAGCAGTCCCCGTTTGGGACTGACTGAAGCTTTCTTT. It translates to CASSPRLGLTEAFF.

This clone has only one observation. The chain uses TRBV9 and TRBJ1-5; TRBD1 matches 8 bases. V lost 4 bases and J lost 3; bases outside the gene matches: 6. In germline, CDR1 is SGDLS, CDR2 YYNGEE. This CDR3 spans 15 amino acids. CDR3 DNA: TGTGCCAGCAGCCGTGGACAGGGCTACAATCAGCCCCAGCATTTT. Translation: CASSRGQGYNQPQHF.

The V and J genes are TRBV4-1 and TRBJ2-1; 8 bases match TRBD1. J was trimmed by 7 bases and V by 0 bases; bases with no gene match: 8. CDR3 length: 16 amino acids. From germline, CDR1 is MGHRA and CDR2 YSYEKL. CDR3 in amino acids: CASSQERRTGRNEQFF. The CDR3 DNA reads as TGCGCCAGCAGCCAAGAGAGACGGACAGGGAGAAATGAGCAGTTCTTC.

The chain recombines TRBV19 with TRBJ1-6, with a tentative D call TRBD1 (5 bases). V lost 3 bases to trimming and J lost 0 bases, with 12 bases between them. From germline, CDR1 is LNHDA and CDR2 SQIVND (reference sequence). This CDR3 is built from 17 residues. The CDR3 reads CASSIGGYRSYNSPLHF. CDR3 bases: TGTGCCAGTAGTATTGGGGGGTACCGCTCCTATAATTCACCCCTCCACTTT.

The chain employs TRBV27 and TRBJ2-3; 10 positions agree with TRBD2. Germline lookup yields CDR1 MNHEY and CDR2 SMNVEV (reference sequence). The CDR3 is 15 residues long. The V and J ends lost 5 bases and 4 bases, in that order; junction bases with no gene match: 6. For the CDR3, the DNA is TGTGCCAGCAGTCGGAGCGGGAGGGGCGCAGATACGCAGTATTTT. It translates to CASSRSGRGADTQYF.

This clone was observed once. CDR3: CASSGGRTTDTQYF. CDR3 DNA sequence: TGTGCCAGCAGCGGGGGCCGGACGACAGATACGCAGTATTTT. This sequence joins TRBV9 and TRBJ2-3, with a weak D call TRBD1 (5 bases). The CDR3 runs to 14 residues. Trimming shortened V by 3 bases and J by 3 bases, and 11 bases separated the two germline ends. The germline gives CDR1 SGDLS, CDR2 YYNGEE.

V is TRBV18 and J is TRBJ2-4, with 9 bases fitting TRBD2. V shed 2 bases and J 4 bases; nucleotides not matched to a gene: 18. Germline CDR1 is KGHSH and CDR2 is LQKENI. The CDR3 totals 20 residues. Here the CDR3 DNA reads TGTGCCAGCTCACCAGCGGGGGGGCTGGCGGCTAGCGGGAAGAAAAACATTCAGTACTTC. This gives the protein CASSPAGGLAASGKKNIQYF.

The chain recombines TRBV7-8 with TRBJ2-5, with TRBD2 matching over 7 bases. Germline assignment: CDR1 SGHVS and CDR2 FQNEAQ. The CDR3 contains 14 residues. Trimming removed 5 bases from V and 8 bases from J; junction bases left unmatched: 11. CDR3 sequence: CASSPQGGLATQYF. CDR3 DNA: TGTGCCAGCAGCCCGCAGGGAGGGCTCGCCACCCAGTACTTC. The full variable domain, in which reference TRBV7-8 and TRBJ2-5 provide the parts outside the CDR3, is GAGVSQSPRYKVAKRGQDVALRCDPISGHVSLFWYQQALGQGPEFLTYFQNEAQLDKSGLPSDRFFAERPEGSVSTLKIQRTQQEDSAVYLCASSPQGGLATQYFGPGTRLLVL.

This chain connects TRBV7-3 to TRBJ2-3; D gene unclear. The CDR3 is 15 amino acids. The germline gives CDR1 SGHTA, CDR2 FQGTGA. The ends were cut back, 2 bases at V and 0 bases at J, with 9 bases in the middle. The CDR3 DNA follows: TGTGCCAGCAGCTTATATCCTTCTAGCACAGATACGCAGTATTTT. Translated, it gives CASSLYPSSTDTQYF.

CDR3 coding DNA: TGTGCCAGCAGCTTAGGAGCGGGGGGAAAGACCCAGTACTTC. Its protein is CASSLGAGGKTQYF. The chain combines TRBV7-6 with TRBJ2-5; TRBD2 matches at 9 bases. The CDR3 has 14 amino acids. Germline assignment: CDR1 SGHVS and CDR2 FNYEAQ. After removal of 1 base from V and 6 bases from J, the junction contained 3 bases not matched to a gene. The full variable domain, its missing parts supplied by reference TRBV7-6 and TRBJ2-5, is GAGVSQSPRYKVTKRGQDVALRCDPISGHVSLYWYRQALGQGPEFLTYFNYEAQQDKSGLPNDRFSAERPEGSISTLTIQRTEQRDSAMYRCASSLGAGGKTQYFGPGTRLLVL.

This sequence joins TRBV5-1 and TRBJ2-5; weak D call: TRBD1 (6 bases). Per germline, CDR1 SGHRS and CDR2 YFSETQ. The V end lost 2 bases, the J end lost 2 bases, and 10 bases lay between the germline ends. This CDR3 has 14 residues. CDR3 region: CASSLGQYQETQYF. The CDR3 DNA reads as TGCGCCAGCAGCTTAGGACAGTATCAAGAGACCCAGTACTTC.

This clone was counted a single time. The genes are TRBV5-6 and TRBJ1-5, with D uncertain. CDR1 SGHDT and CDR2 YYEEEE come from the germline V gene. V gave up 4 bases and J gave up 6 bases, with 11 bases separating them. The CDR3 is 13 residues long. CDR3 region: CASSKQQSQPQHF. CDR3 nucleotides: TGTGCCAGCAGCAAACAGCAAAGTCAGCCCCAGCATTTT.

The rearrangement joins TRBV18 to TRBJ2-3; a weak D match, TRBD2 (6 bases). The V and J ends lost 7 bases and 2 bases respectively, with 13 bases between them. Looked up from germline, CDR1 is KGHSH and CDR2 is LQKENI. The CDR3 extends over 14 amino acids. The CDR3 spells CASLGGAYTDTQYF. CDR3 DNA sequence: TGTGCCAGCTTGGGCGGGGCGTACACAGATACGCAGTATTTT.

The CDR3 region is CASSLAGTRVAFSGNTIYF. CDR3 DNA sequence: TGTGCCAGCAGCTTGGCCGGGACAAGGGTGGCATTCTCTGGAAACACCATATATTTT. V is TRBV11-3 and J is TRBJ1-3; weak D call: TRBD1 (6 bases). The V gene lost 3 bases and the J gene lost 0 bases, with 21 bases spanning the gap. The germline CDR1 and CDR2 sequences are SGHNT and YENEEA. The CDR3 spans 19 residues.

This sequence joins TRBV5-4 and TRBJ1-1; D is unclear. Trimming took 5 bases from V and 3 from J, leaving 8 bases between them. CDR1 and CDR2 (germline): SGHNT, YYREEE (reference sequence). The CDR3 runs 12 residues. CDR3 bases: TGTGCCAGCAGGTACGGAGACACTGAAGCTTTCTTT. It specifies CASRYGDTEAFF.

CDR3 in DNA: TGTGCCAGCAGCGTAGGTAGCGACCAAGAGACCCAGTACTTC. It yields the protein CASSVGSDQETQYF. The V and J genes are TRBV9 and TRBJ2-5; tentatively, D is TRBD2 (5 bases). V gave up 0 bases and J gave up 0 bases, with 6 bases separating them. This CDR3 spans 14 amino acids. Per the germline V gene, CDR1 is SGDLS and CDR2 is YYNGEE. Together with reference TRBV9 and TRBJ2-5, the CDR3 gives the full variable domain: DSGVTQTPKHLITATGQRVTLRCSPRSGDLSVYWYQQSLDQGLQFLIQYYNGEERAKGNILERFSAQQFPDLHSELNLSSLELGDSALYFCASSVGSDQETQYFGPGTRLLVL.

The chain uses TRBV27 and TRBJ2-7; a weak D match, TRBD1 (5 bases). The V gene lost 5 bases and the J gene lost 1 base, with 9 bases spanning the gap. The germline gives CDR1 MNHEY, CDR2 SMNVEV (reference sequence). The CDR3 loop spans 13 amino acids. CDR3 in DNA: TGTGCCAGCAGTGCGACAGTTTCCTACGAGCAGTACTTC. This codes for CASSATVSYEQYF.

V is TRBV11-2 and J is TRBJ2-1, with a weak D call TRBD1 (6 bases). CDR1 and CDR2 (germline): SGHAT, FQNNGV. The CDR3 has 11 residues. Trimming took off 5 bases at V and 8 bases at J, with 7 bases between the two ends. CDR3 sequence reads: CASSGGHEQFF. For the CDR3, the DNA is TGTGCCAGCAGCGGGGGCCATGAGCAGTTCTTC.